This T cell receptor beta chain is from a study of OX40 agonist ivuxolimab in advanced cancers. Regarding the research as a whole: The costimulatory receptor OX40 (CD134) was targeted by ivuxolimab, a fully human IgG2 agonistic monoclonal antibody. Intravenous ivuxolimab was administered to patients every 2 weeks at six dose levels: 0.01, 0.1, 0.3, 1.5, 3 and 10 mg/kg. Of the roughly 53 patients in dose escalation, some 19 had hepatocellular carcinoma, approximately 15 had melanoma, 9 had renal cell carcinoma and 9 had head and neck cancer. A male proportion of almost 85% and a mean age of roughly 58 years, ranging from 23 to 79, were recorded for the dose-escalation cohort. Prior anti-PD-1, anti-PD-L1 or anti-CTLA-4 therapy was permitted, and checkpoint inhibitors had been received by roughly 40% of dose-escalation patients. Partial responses occurred in three dose-escalation patients: two with cutaneous melanoma and one with hepatocellular carcinoma. The point of sequencing TCRbeta in the periphery was to test whether ivuxolimab changed TCR sequence diversity and drove clonal T-cell expansion. The paper reports the monotherapy dose-escalation portion (N = 52 patients) of the phase I ivuxolimab trial.

Genomic DNA was extracted from sorted cells for sequencing of the TCRbeta CDR3 region. TCRbeta CDR3 regions were sequenced using the immunoSEQ Assay. As stored in TCRdb, this immuneACCESS dataset retains in-frame rearrangements with V and J assigned. A fraction of the clones does not appear; measured against another copy, unresolved V genes explain less than half of the discrepancy, and the remainder lacks a known reason. For this sample the table gives roughly 80,000 clones, of which roughly 91% were detected only once. Less than 0.4% of the sample is in the top ten clones. The full study reports these points: In the 0.1-3.0 mg/kg groups, partial responders were among the patients with the lowest normalized peripheral clonal expansion, particularly in CD8+ T cells. Low levels of normalized T-cell clonal expansion were also seen in some nonresponding patients. The antigen specificity of the peripheral T cells that underwent clonal expansion was not determined. After ivuxolimab, expanded clones were on average more numerous among CD8+ T cells than among CD4+ T cells. At doses from 0.1 to 3.0 mg/kg, clonal expansion was seen in both CD4+ and CD8+ blood T cells between baseline and week 6.

Via the germline V gene (reference sequence), CDR1 is SGHNT and CDR2 YYREEE. V is clipped by 4 bases and J by 2 bases, and the sequence between their germline boundaries is 12 bases long. The CDR3 sequence holds 14 residues, the cysteine and phenylalanine included. The sequence is cut down to CDR3 DNA, 42 bases in frame from base 1. Of note for this clone: It lacks a known antigen. No qualities accompany the bases; no much larger clone lies one base away.

Patients with a history of autoimmune disease or receiving systemic immunosuppression were excluded from the trial. Peripheral blood for TCR sequencing was collected from all dose cohorts at baseline, on cycle 4 day 1, and on cycle 7 day 1. The samples were taken from a phase I, first-in-human, multicenter, open-label dose-escalation trial of ivuxolimab. Adults with locally advanced or metastatic melanoma, renal cell carcinoma, hepatocellular carcinoma or head and neck squamous cell carcinoma were enrolled in the trial. Before TCR sequencing, CD4+ and CD8+ T cells were separately sorted from peripheral blood.

This clonotype was obtained from an adult with an advanced solid tumor such as melanoma, head and neck, liver or kidney cancer. Here the chain combines TRBV5-4 and TRBJ1-1; TRBD1 is a weak D gene call, 6 bases matching. Material: CD4+ or CD8+ T cells sorted from blood, obtained in a trial of the OX40 agonist ivuxolimab. The DNA is TGTGCCAGCAGCAGACAGGCTTTAAACACTGAAGCTTTCTTT. Its coded protein is CASSRQALNTEAFF.